Following are 22 T cell receptor beta chains from one sample sequenced in a study of blood T cell repertoires in COVID-19. Profiling relied on immunoSEQ multiplex PCR, and the TCRdb table lists in-frame clones only, not all of them. Of under 150,000 clones in the sample, roughly 79% were seen once. The source material was peripheral blood. These receptor sequences come from a man aged 45-65 years with active or convalescent COVID-19.

The rearrangement joins TRBV19 to TRBJ1-2; D is unclear. Germline values: CDR1 LNHDA, CDR2 SQIVND (reference sequence). CDR3 length: 14 amino acids. V shed 4 bases and J shed 0 bases, with 9 bases lying between them. For the CDR3, the DNA is TGTGCCAGTAGTAGCCCCGGGACTAACTATGGCTACACCTTC. Residues: CASSSPGTNYGYTF. Supplemented by reference TRBV19 and TRBJ1-2, the full variable domain reads DGGITQSPKYLFRKEGQNVTLSCEQNLNHDAMYWYRQDPGQGLRLIYYSQIVNDFQKGDIAEGYSVSREKKESFPLTVTSAQKNPTAFYLCASSSPGTNYGYTFGSGTRLTVV.

The CDR3 loop is CASSSRGLAGGPMLDTQYF. Here the CDR3 DNA reads TGTGCCAGCAGTTCGAGGGGACTAGCGGGAGGGCCGATGTTGGATACGCAGTATTTT. The chain recombines TRBV27 with TRBJ2-3; 16 bases map to TRBD2. The CDR3 length is 19 residues. Germline values: CDR1 MNHEY, CDR2 SMNVEV (reference sequence). V was clipped by 4 bases and J by 6 bases; unmatched bases: 13.

The V and J genes are TRBV10-3 and TRBJ1-5; 9 bases align to TRBD1. The CDR3 contains 14 residues. J was trimmed by 5 bases and V by 2 bases; bases with no gene match: 1. From germline, CDR1 is ENHRY and CDR2 SYGVKD. The CDR3 bases are TGTGCCATCAGTGAGGGACAGGGGTATCAGCCCCAGCATTTT. This codes for CAISEGQGYQPQHF.

This chain uses TRBV28 with TRBJ1-4; D is unresolved. Germline V lookup: CDR1 MDHEN, CDR2 SYDVKM. V gave up 6 bases and J gave up 3 bases, with 8 bases separating them. The CDR3 sequence is 13 residues long. The CDR3 here is CASRESPNEKLFF. Written as DNA, the CDR3 is TGTGCCAGCAGGGAGTCGCCTAATGAAAAACTGTTTTTT.

The rearrangement links TRBV27 to TRBJ1-4, with 10 positions matching TRBD1. The CDR3 has 15 amino acids. J was trimmed by 6 bases and V by 4 bases; bases with no gene match: 5. The V gene's germline CDR1 is MNHEY and CDR2 SMNVEV (reference sequence). In nucleotides, the CDR3 is TGTGCCAGCAGTTCGTCCGGGACAGGGGATGAAAAACTGTTTTTT. Residues: CASSSSGTGDEKLFF.

V gene TRBV4-1 combines with J gene TRBJ2-7; 8 bases are shared with TRBD2. Trimming removed 3 bases from V and 6 bases from J; junction bases left unmatched: 7. In germline, CDR1 is MGHRA, CDR2 YSYEKL. This CDR3 is built from 14 residues. DNA for the CDR3: TGCGCCAGCAGCCACCGACTAGCGCTCCCCGAGCAGTACTTC. Its translation: CASSHRLALPEQYF.

This sequence joins TRBV2 and TRBJ1-1, with D unresolved. CDR3 size: 13 residues. Germline V gene data show CDR1 as SNHLY and CDR2 as FYNNEI. Deletions cut 8 bases from V and 2 bases from J, with 12 bases between. CDR3 nucleotide sequence: TGTGCCAGCCTCATGAGGGTTAACACTGAAGCTTTCTTT. Translation gives CASLMRVNTEAFF.

This sequence joins TRBV7-3 and TRBJ2-2, with D perhaps matching TRBD1 (6 bases). Germline CDR1 is SGHTA and CDR2 is FQGTGA. Trimming pared 1 base from V and 8 bases from J, leaving 11 bases between. The CDR3 runs 14 residues. The CDR3 coding sequence is TGTGCCAGCAGCTTAAAACAGGGAATAGGGGAGCTGTTTTTT. It yields the protein CASSLKQGIGELFF.

The chain employs TRBV19 and TRBJ1-5; D possibly corresponds to TRBD1 (6 bases). Per germline, CDR1 LNHDA and CDR2 SQIVND (reference sequence). The CDR3 length is 14 residues. The V end lost 7 bases, the J end lost 3 bases, and 13 bases lay between the germline ends. Here the CDR3 reads CASIGTQPNQPQHF. The CDR3 DNA is TGTGCCAGTATCGGGACACAACCCAATCAGCCCCAGCATTTT.

This chain joins TRBV24-1 and TRBJ1-3; weak D call: TRBD1 (5 bases). The CDR3 is 17 amino acids. The V end was cut by 3 bases, the J end by 4 bases, with 18 bases between. Germline V gene lookup returns CDR1 KGHDR and CDR2 SFDVKD. The CDR3 region has the DNA TGTGCCACCAGTGATGGCCTCAGGGTAAGTGGAGGAAACACCATATATTTT. This translates into CATSDGLRVSGGNTIYF.

The chain has TRBV9 and TRBJ2-1; TRBD2 is a possible D gene (6 bases). V was pared by 3 bases and J by 0 bases, with 16 bases between. The length of the CDR3 is 17 residues. CDR1 and CDR2 from the germline V gene are SGDLS and YYNGEE. The DNA for the CDR3 is TGTGCCAGCAGCGCCTACTTAGCGACTAGCTCCTACAATGAGCAGTTCTTC. Protein: CASSAYLATSSYNEQFF.

CDR3 sequence: CASRARDRDNSPLHF. CDR3 coding DNA: TGTGCCAGCCGGGCACGGGACAGGGATAATTCACCCCTCCACTTT. The J gene is TRBJ1-6, the V gene TRBV28; 9 bases are shared with TRBD1. This CDR3 is built from 15 residues. Per germline, CDR1 MDHEN and CDR2 SYDVKM. V was clipped by 8 bases and J by 5 bases; unmatched bases: 7.

V usage is TRBV4-1 and J usage is TRBJ1-2; D is unresolved. CDR1 is MGHRA and CDR2 is YSYEKL in the germline V gene. There are 14 residues in the CDR3. V dropped 4 bases and J dropped 6 bases, with 15 bases sitting between them. CDR3 coding DNA: TGCGCCAGCAGCCCGTGGGGAGGGTGGGATGGCTACACCTTC. Its protein is CASSPWGGWDGYTF.

This chain connects TRBV6-1 to TRBJ1-4, with 9 bases lining up with TRBD1. V shed 4 bases and J 1 base; nucleotides not matched to a gene: 4. The CDR3 consists of 16 residues. Germline V gives CDR1 MNHNS, CDR2 SASEGT. CDR3 amino acids: CASSAPDRGTNEKLFF. CDR3 nucleotide sequence: TGTGCCAGCAGTGCGCCGGACAGGGGAACTAATGAAAAACTGTTTTTT.

CDR3 in DNA: TGTGCCAGCAGTGACCCCCGGCTAGCGCACACCGGGGAGCTGTTTTTT. Protein sequence: CASSDPRLAHTGELFF. V is TRBV25-1 and J is TRBJ2-2; D perhaps matches TRBD2 (6 bases). V lost 3 bases and J lost 3, with 14 bases in between. CDR3 size: 16 residues. The germline gives CDR1 MGHDK, CDR2 SYGVNS.

The V and J genes are TRBV2 and TRBJ2-4, with 12 positions matching TRBD2. The CDR3 covers 14 residues. V trimming: 6 bases; J trimming: 7 bases; junction bases outside the gene matches: 4. Germline CDR1 and CDR2: SNHLY and FYNNEI. The CDR3 DNA reads TGTGCCAGCAGAACGACTAGCGGGAGTAACATTCAGTACTTC. Translated, it gives CASRTTSGSNIQYF. The entire variable domain, with the rest obtained from reference TRBV2 and TRBJ2-4, is as follows: EPEVTQTPSHQVTQMGQEVILRCVPISNHLYFYWYRQILGQKVEFLVSFYNNEISEKSEIFDDQFSVERPDGSNFTLKIRSTKLEDSAMYFCASRTTSGSNIQYFGAGTRLSVL.

The DNA of the CDR3 is TGTGCCAGCAGCGTAGGTTATAATGAAAAACTGTTTTTT. Amino acid sequence: CASSVGYNEKLFF. The chain links TRBV9 to TRBJ1-4; no clear D. This CDR3 is built from 13 residues. The V gene's germline CDR1 is SGDLS and CDR2 YYNGEE. V lost 0 bases, J lost 4 bases, and 4 bases lay in between.

This clone was seen only once. The chain combines TRBV7-8 with TRBJ2-3, with D hard to call. The CDR3 covers 11 residues. Trimming stripped 2 bases from V and 5 bases from J, with 2 bases between. CDR1 is SGHVS, CDR2 FQNEAQ, per germline. CDR3 residues: CASSLLDTQYF. The DNA for the CDR3 is TGTGCCAGCAGCTTACTAGATACGCAGTATTTT.

This rearrangement joins TRBV5-4 to TRBJ1-4; 12 bases map to TRBD1. Germline lookup yields CDR1 SGHNT and CDR2 YYREEE (reference sequence). Trimming removed 4 bases from V and 3 bases from J; junction bases left unmatched: 10. The CDR3 is made up of 18 amino acids. The CDR3 coding sequence is TGTGCCAGCAGCCCACCCGGGACAGGGGGCGCGGCTAATGAAAAACTGTTTTTT. This codes for CASSPPGTGGAANEKLFF.

The chain has TRBV6-5 and TRBJ1-2, with TRBD1 identical over 7 bases. V shed 4 bases, J shed 6 bases, and the junction held 5 bases outside the gene matches. CDR1 is MNHEY, CDR2 SVGAGI, per germline. This CDR3 comprises 13 residues. As DNA, the CDR3 is TGTGCCAGCAGTTTCAACAGGGGAGATGGCTACACCTTC. It codes for CASSFNRGDGYTF.

This clone was counted once. This chain links TRBV4-1 with TRBJ2-1, with D possibly being TRBD2 (6 bases). This CDR3 spans 15 amino acids. From germline, CDR1 is MGHRA and CDR2 YSYEKL. Trimming left V 1 base short and J 3 bases short, with 10 bases between. This CDR3 is CASSQAGTYYNEQFF. DNA of the CDR3: TGCGCCAGCAGCCAAGCCGGGACTTACTACAATGAGCAGTTCTTC.

The sample holds a few counts of this clone. The chain joins TRBV6-5 to TRBJ2-3; 7 positions match TRBD2. V lost 2 bases, J lost 0 bases, and 2 bases stayed unmatched. The CDR3 has 15 residues. Germline-derived CDR1 and CDR2 are MNHEY and SVGAGI. CDR3 sequence (DNA): TGTGCCAGCAGTTACCTAGCGGAGAGCACAGATACGCAGTATTTT. This sequence encodes CASSYLAESTDTQYF.